This T cell receptor beta chain was observed in a study of T cell changes during pregnancy in multiple sclerosis (dated by TCRdb to the late 2010s). A note on the overall study: The study looked at changes in the T cell repertoire across pregnancy in women with multiple sclerosis.

From cysteine to phenylalanine, the CDR3 is 15 amino acids long. Only the CDR3 region is kept as DNA, spanning 45 bases read in frame from base 1. V is reduced by 3 bases and J by 4 bases, leaving a spacing of 15 bases between them. As encoded in the germline V gene (reference sequence), CDR1 is MNHEY while CDR2 is SMNVEV. Note on this clone: Its antigen is still unknown. The record has no base qualities; no much larger clone is one base away.

The library came from the immunoSEQ multiplex PCR assay. TCRdb provides this immuneACCESS table in a form limited to in-frame rearrangements. Some clones are lacking; in checked studies, under half of them reflect an unresolved V gene, and why the rest are absent is not known. The sample table contains about 42,000 clones; only one count was recorded for about nine tenths of them. Clones ranked in the top ten supply 0.5% of the sample. The chain links TRBV27 with TRBJ1-2; TRBD1 is a weak D gene call, 5 bases matching. The sample in question was CD4+ T cells from peripheral blood mononuclear cells, obtained in the second trimester of pregnancy. This sequence originates from a female donor in good health, enrolled as a control in a pregnancy study. The CDR3 corresponds to CASSFAEGGVYGYTF. The DNA is TGTGCCAGCAGTTTCGCCGAGGGAGGGGTCTATGGCTACACCTTC.